This T cell receptor (beta chain) was captured by sequencing in a study of cytomegalovirus exposure and HLA in healthy donors. Vbeta (60) and Jbeta (13) primers were used in the PCR. TCRdb's copy holds only in-frame clones and misses some; the assay was immunoSEQ multiplex PCR. The sample records roughly 200,000 clones, roughly 80% being singletons. The germline V and J ends were trimmed by 3 bases and 0 bases, with 13 bases remaining between them. The CDR3 runs 16 residues. Per germline, CDR1 MNHEY and CDR2 SMNVEV (reference sequence). The TCR comes from a woman in her twenties or thirties in good health and CMV-seropositive. The sequencing input was PBMCs. The rearrangement links TRBV27 to TRBJ2-3, with D possibly being TRBD2 (6 bases). The CDR3 sequence is CASSFRAGASTDTQYF. Here the CDR3 DNA reads TGTGCCAGCAGTTTTCGAGCGGGTGCTAGCACAGATACGCAGTATTTT.